One and the same sample provided the 20 T cell receptor beta chains below, sequenced in a study of shared clonotypes between healthy human individuals (dated by TCRdb to 2020 to 2021). Library preparation was by the immunoSEQ multiplex PCR assay. Imported from immuneACCESS, the table was reduced by TCRdb to in-frame sequences with V and J called. These copies leave out some clones; in studies compared against another copy, an unresolved V gene accounts for under half, and the cause of the remainder is not known. The sample table contains 2 million to 3 million clones; only one count was recorded for around 94% of them. Clones ranked in the top ten supply under 0.15% of the sample. The sequencing sample was made of naive CD4+ T cells sorted from blood. Explained via the paper, the cell subset or site label denotes: CD45RA+ positively selected. The receptors shown here come from a man between 18 and 35 years old in good health.

V is TRBV11-2 and J is TRBJ2-5, with 9 bases that match TRBD2. Germline CDR1 and CDR2: SGHAT and FQNNGV. This CDR3 has 14 amino acids. V gave up 1 base and J gave up 7 bases; unmatched junction bases: 4. The CDR3 region has the DNA TGTGCCAGCAGCTTAGGACTAGCGGAGGGGACCCAGTACTTC. Translated: CASSLGLAEGTQYF.

The chain has TRBV6-1 and TRBJ2-4; D gene ambiguous. Trimming shortened V by 2 bases and J by 3 bases, and 8 bases separated the two germline ends. The CDR3 has 14 amino acids. In germline, CDR1 is MNHNS, CDR2 SASEGT. CDR3 amino acids: CASSETDYKNIQYF. CDR3 bases: TGTGCCAGCAGTGAAACGGATTACAAAAACATTCAGTACTTC.

J is TRBJ1-5 and V is TRBV5-1; TRBD1 might be the D (6 bases). Trimming pared 0 bases from V and 4 bases from J, leaving 8 bases between. CDR1 is SGHRS and CDR2 is YFSETQ in the germline V gene. The CDR3 contains 14 residues. The CDR3, as DNA: TGCGCCAGCAGCTTGGAGGACAGAAATCAGCCCCAGCATTTT. It is translated as CASSLEDRNQPQHF. Supplemented by reference TRBV5-1 and TRBJ1-5, the full variable domain reads KAGVTQTPRYLIKTRGQQVTLSCSPISGHRSVSWYQQTPGQGLQFLFEYFSETQRNKGNFPGRFSGRQFSNSRSEMNVSTLELGDSALYLCASSLEDRNQPQHFGDGTRLSIL.

As to this clone: Other nucleotide sequences from this sample produce the same CDR3. This chain connects TRBV5-1 to TRBJ2-3; 11 bases are shared with TRBD2. CDR3 length: 16 amino acids. Germline V lookup: CDR1 SGHRS, CDR2 YFSETQ. J gave up 1 base and V 1 base, and 2 bases lay outside the gene matches. In nucleotides, the CDR3 is TGCGCCAGCAGCTTGCTAGCGGGGGGAGGCACAGATACGCAGTATTTT. This codes for CASSLLAGGGTDTQYF.

The V and J genes are TRBV6-5 and TRBJ2-6; 8 nucleotides match TRBD1. This CDR3 is 16 amino acids long. Germline V CDR1 and CDR2: MNHEY, SVGAGI. V trimming: 4 bases; J trimming: 4 bases; junction bases outside the gene matches: 6. The CDR3 protein is CASSLDRGAGANVLTF. In DNA, the CDR3 is TGTGCCAGCAGTTTAGACAGGGGTGCGGGGGCCAACGTCCTGACTTTC.

The V gene is TRBV9, the J gene TRBJ2-2; D is possibly TRBD1 (6 bases). This CDR3 contains 16 residues. Trimming removed 0 bases from V and 4 bases from J, with 13 bases in between. CDR1 and CDR2 (germline): SGDLS, YYNGEE. The CDR3 loop is CASSVAERGFTGELFF. The CDR3 nucleotides read TGTGCCAGCAGCGTAGCTGAAAGGGGGTTCACCGGGGAGCTGTTTTTT.

The chain combines TRBV4-1 with TRBJ2-2; 11 nucleotides line up with TRBD2. Germline V lookup: CDR1 MGHRA, CDR2 YSYEKL. The CDR3 has 17 residues. The trim removed 4 bases at V and 9 bases at J, leaving 13 bases unmatched. The DNA for the CDR3 is TGCGCCAGCAGCCGCCAGGTCGTAGCGGGAGGGAGTTGGGAGCTGTTTTTT. It encodes CASSRQVVAGGSWELFF.

V and J are TRBV18 and TRBJ2-1; TRBD2 is a possible D gene (6 bases). This CDR3 has 13 amino acids. Germline V lookup: CDR1 KGHSH, CDR2 LQKENI. Between the trimmed V and J ends, which lost 3 bases and 9 bases, there was a span of 12 bases. This chain's CDR3 is CASSPKTGSEQFF. CDR3 in DNA: TGTGCCAGCTCACCTAAGACCGGGAGTGAGCAGTTCTTC. Complete variable domain (other parts from reference TRBV18 and TRBJ2-1): NAGVMQNPRHLVRRRGQEARLRCSPMKGHSHVYWYRQLPEEGLKFMVYLQKENIIDESGMPKERFSAEFPKEGPSILRIQQVVRGDSAAYFCASSPKTGSEQFFGPGTRLTVL.

This chain joins TRBV18 and TRBJ1-6; D is possibly TRBD1 (6 bases). V was clipped by 6 bases and J by 2 bases, with 8 bases between them. Germline V lookup: CDR1 KGHSH, CDR2 LQKENI. This CDR3 region has 14 residues. The CDR3 coding sequence is TGTGCCAGCTCCGAGGGGGCCTATAATTCACCCCTCCACTTT. Translating it yields CASSEGAYNSPLHF.

The genes are TRBV5-4 and TRBJ2-5, with D possibly being TRBD1 or TRBD2 (7 bases each). The V gene's germline CDR1 is SGHNT and CDR2 YYREEE (reference sequence). CDR3 size: 14 residues. Trimming took 2 bases from V and 5 from J, leaving 13 bases between them. CDR3: CASSFRQGGETQYF. In DNA form, the CDR3 reads TGTGCCAGCAGCTTTCGACAGGGAGGGGAGACCCAGTACTTC.

Turning to this clone: Other nucleotide sequences from this sample produce the same CDR3. The V and J genes are TRBV6-5 and TRBJ1-1; the D is unclear. The CDR3 length is 13 residues. Trimming shortened V by 5 bases and J by 1 base, and 8 bases separated the two germline ends. Germline values: CDR1 MNHEY, CDR2 SVGAGI. Written as DNA, the CDR3 is TGTGCCAGCAGTCGCGACTGGAACACTGAAGCTTTCTTT. It encodes CASSRDWNTEAFF.

The chain uses TRBV27 and TRBJ1-2; D possibly corresponds to TRBD1 (5 bases). The CDR3 has 13 residues. Germline lookup yields CDR1 MNHEY and CDR2 SMNVEV (reference sequence). The V gene lost 3 bases and the J gene lost 8 bases, with 13 bases spanning the gap. The CDR3 protein is CASSLKGLGGYTF. The CDR3 DNA reads as TGTGCCAGCAGTTTGAAGGGGCTGGGGGGCTACACCTTC.

This rearrangement joins TRBV6-1 to TRBJ2-5; 7 bases align to TRBD1. Trimming cost V 0 bases and J 1 base; bases outside gene matches: 8. Germline V gene lookup returns CDR1 MNHNS and CDR2 SASEGT. This CDR3 is built from 17 residues. In nucleotides, the CDR3 is TGTGCCAGCAGTGAAGCGATACAGGGGTCGGCCCAAGAGACCCAGTACTTC. Amino acid sequence: CASSEAIQGSAQETQYF.

The chain employs TRBV19 and TRBJ1-2, with TRBD1 matching 11 bases. Germline lookup yields CDR1 LNHDA and CDR2 SQIVND (reference sequence). J gave up 7 bases and V 2 bases, and 9 bases lay outside the gene matches. The CDR3 is 16 amino acids. CDR3 residues: CASSILDRGQGSGYTF. The CDR3 DNA follows: TGTGCCAGTAGTATACTGGACAGGGGGCAAGGCTCTGGCTACACCTTC.

V and J are TRBV7-9 and TRBJ1-4; D call uncertain. The CDR3 sequence is 18 residues long. Germline CDR1 reads SEHNR; CDR2 reads FQNEAQ (reference sequence). The V end was cut by 5 bases, the J end by 0 bases, with 19 bases between. The CDR3 region is CASSPSQQVLATNEKLFF. CDR3 nucleotide sequence: TGTGCCAGCAGCCCATCCCAACAAGTCTTAGCAACTAATGAAAAACTGTTTTTT.

The table lists this clone with a count of one. The J gene is TRBJ1-5, the V gene TRBV15, with 9 bases that match TRBD1. Germline CDR1 LNHNV, CDR2 YYDKDF (reference sequence). The CDR3 length is 17 residues. J gave up 6 bases and V 2 bases, and 11 bases lay outside the gene matches. The CDR3 loop is CATSRKSLDRGSQPQHF. The DNA of the CDR3 is TGTGCCACCAGCAGAAAATCCTTGGACAGGGGAAGTCAGCCCCAGCATTTT.

V and J are TRBV10-3 and TRBJ2-1; 15 nucleotides agree with TRBD2. J was trimmed by 4 bases and V by 10 bases; bases with no gene match: 2. The CDR3 consists of 14 residues. Germline lookup yields CDR1 ENHRY and CDR2 SYGVKD. The CDR3 spells CATGLAGGYNEQFF. The CDR3 DNA follows: TGTGCCACTGGACTAGCGGGGGGGTACAATGAGCAGTTCTTC.

The V call is TRBV6-5, the J call TRBJ1-6, with TRBD1 matching over 7 bases. With V trimmed by 8 bases and J by 10 bases, 14 bases remained unmatched. The CDR3 is 15 residues long. Germline CDR1 is MNHEY and CDR2 is SVGAGI. The CDR3 spells CASYDRVGVGSPLHF. CDR3 DNA sequence: TGTGCCAGCTACGACAGGGTTGGGGTCGGATCACCCCTCCACTTT.

V is TRBV7-2 and J is TRBJ1-5; no reliable D call. Between the trimmed V and J ends, which lost 5 bases and 0 bases, there was a span of 11 bases. The CDR3 is made up of 15 amino acids. CDR1 is SGHTA, CDR2 FQGNSA, per germline. The CDR3: CASSPAQTSNQPQHF. CDR3 sequence (DNA): TGTGCCAGCAGCCCAGCTCAGACTAGCAATCAGCCCCAGCATTTT.

The V and J genes are TRBV7-9 and TRBJ2-2; D gene ambiguous. Germline V gives CDR1 SEHNR, CDR2 FQNEAQ (reference sequence). Trimming removed 5 bases from V and 2 bases from J, with 9 bases in between. The CDR3 contains 14 residues. The CDR3 region is CASSPDFNTGELFF. The CDR3, as DNA: TGTGCCAGCAGCCCCGATTTTAACACCGGGGAGCTGTTTTTT.